The rows below give T cell receptor beta chains drawn from one sample of a study of CD8 T cells in ankylosing spondylitis. TCRdb recomputed calls from the 5' RACE reads with MiXCR, one row per CDR3 protein. The repertoire holds 350,000 or so distinct CDR3 sequences, with approximately 8% as singletons. Sequencing was done on a sample of blood, either unsorted or a sorted T cell fraction (not recorded which). Every receptor here comes from a male donor with ankylosing spondylitis. The CDR3 runs from the conserved cysteine through the conserved F or W. Fields, in order: clone size, V gene, D gene, J gene, CDR3 protein, CDR3 DNA. A D gene is named only where the DNA matches it firmly. Size is omitted from some rows. Given values are once, few, many or a class for expanded clones.

clone_size: few
v_call: TRBV7-8
d_call: -
j_call: TRBJ1-1
cdr3_aa: CASSNSVMNTEAFF
cdr3_nt: TGTGCCAGCAGCAACAGTGTTATGAACACTGAAGCTTTCTTT

clone_size: -
v_call: TRBV7-3
d_call: TRBD2
j_call: TRBJ2-1
cdr3_aa: CASSLVSGRVYNEQFF
cdr3_nt: TGTGCCAGCAGCTTAGTTAGCGGGAGGGTCTACAATGAGCAGTTCTTC

clone_size: many
v_call: TRBV2
d_call: -
j_call: TRBJ2-7
cdr3_aa: CASRPAPYEQYF
cdr3_nt: TGTGCCAGTAGACCCGCGCCCTACGAGCAGTACTTC

clone_size: few
v_call: TRBV5-1
d_call: TRBD2
j_call: TRBJ2-5
cdr3_aa: CASSFTLAYQETQYF
cdr3_nt: TGCGCCAGCAGCTTTACACTAGCGTACCAAGAGACCCAGTACTTC

clone_size: few
v_call: TRBV28
d_call: TRBD2
j_call: TRBJ2-5
cdr3_aa: CASSSSGTRWRETQYF
cdr3_nt: TGTGCCAGCAGTTCCTCCGGGACTAGGTGGCGAGAGACCCAGTACTTC

clone_size: few
v_call: TRBV28
d_call: TRBD2
j_call: TRBJ2-2
cdr3_aa: CASNRGEDGTGELFF
cdr3_nt: TGTGCCAGCAACCGGGGGGAGGACGGCACCGGGGAGCTGTTTTTT

clone_size: -
v_call: TRBV2
d_call: -
j_call: TRBJ2-4
cdr3_aa: CASIGLERNNQYF
cdr3_nt: TGTGCCAGCATTGGCCTAGAGCGAAACAATCAGTACTTC

clone_size: few
v_call: TRBV3-1
d_call: -
j_call: TRBJ2-7
cdr3_aa: CASSLRGGLYEQYF
cdr3_nt: TGTGCCAGCAGCCTCAGGGGAGGACTATACGAGCAGTACTTC

clone_size: -
v_call: TRBV6-5
d_call: -
j_call: TRBJ1-1
cdr3_aa: CASSYISTLNTEAFF
cdr3_nt: TGTGCCAGCAGTTACATATCCACCTTGAACACTGAAGCTTTCTTT

clone_size: many
v_call: TRBV28
d_call: TRBD2
j_call: TRBJ2-7
cdr3_aa: CASRTREFNEQYF
cdr3_nt: TGTGCCAGCAGAACGCGGGAGTTCAACGAGCAGTACTTC